This section outlines one T cell receptor (beta chain) sequence together with its context. Its antigen is undetermined. CDR3 length: 15 amino acids. The germline CDR1 and CDR2 sequences are MNHNY and SVGAGI (reference sequence). V lost 6 bases, J lost 3 bases, and 8 bases stayed unmatched. This record belongs to a study of type 1 regulatory T cells. Looking at the study overall: An in vitro protocol generated T-allo10, a Tr1-enriched, alloantigen-specific CD4 T cell product.

A single record per CDR3 protein comes from TCRdb applying MiXCR to the reads. In the table there are around 62,000 distinct CDR3 sequences, around 63% of which are singletons. T-allo10 cells from the graft donor were described as anergic, host-alloantigen-specific, and alloantigen-specific suppressors. This TCR was recovered from a human donor in good health. Sequencing was carried out using cultured T cells, either the whole culture or a sorted T cell fraction (not recorded which). Subset reported: Tr1-enriched cell product generated in vitro against host alloantigens. The chain employs TRBV6-6 and TRBJ2-3; 8 positions match TRBD2. This CDR3 reads CASSRSGLGTDTQYF. In DNA, the CDR3 is TGTGCCAGCAGCCGCTCGGGACTAGGGACAGATACGCAGTATTTT.